The TCR beta chain described here comes from a study of siplizumab effects on memory and regulatory T cells. This CDR3 has 15 residues. Germline V gene data show CDR1 as SEHNR and CDR2 as FQNEAQ (reference sequence). V lost 4 bases, J lost 6 bases, and 16 bases lay in between. Per individual sample, 85,000 to 100,000 TCR templates were assayed. Clones were sequenced by immunoSEQ multiplex PCR, and TCRdb holds only the in-frame ones, with some missing. This table has 85,000 or so clones, over 90% appearing once. This clone has only one observation. The specimen was CD8+ T cells sorted from blood. The sequence was collected from a human donor in good health. The V and J genes are TRBV7-9 and TRBJ2-1, with no clear D. The CDR3 is CASSSRPRGSNEQFF. The CDR3 coding sequence is TGTGCCAGCAGCTCCAGGCCCCGTGGGTCCAATGAGCAGTTCTTC.